This is a list of T cell receptor beta chains from one sample in a study of T cells in Graves' hyperthyroidism and ophthalmopathy. TCRdb fed the multiplex PCR reads into MiXCR, producing one record per CDR3 protein. There are around 250,000 distinct CDR3 sequences in the sample; around 25% occur only once, and about a third lies in the top ten. Sequenced material: blood. Receptors were obtained from a woman aged 40 to 55 with Graves' ophthalmopathy. The CDR3 runs from the conserved cysteine through the conserved F or W. Fields, in order: J gene, clone size, D gene, V gene, CDR3 DNA, CDR3 protein. A D gene is named only where the DNA matches it firmly. Clone size appears in some rows only: once, few, many, or a class for an expanded clone.

j_gene: TRBJ1-2
abundance: NA
d_gene: TRBD1
v_gene: TRBV27
CDR3nt: TGTGCCAGCAGTTTCGGACAGGGGGCTTACGGCTACACCTTC
CDR3aa: CASSFGQGAYGYTF

j_gene: TRBJ2-7
abundance: many
d_gene: NA
v_gene: TRBV18
CDR3nt: TGTGCCAGCTCACCGAACCTGGGGGACTACGAGCAGTACTTC
CDR3aa: CASSPNLGDYEQYF

j_gene: TRBJ1-1
abundance: many
d_gene: NA
v_gene: TRBV20-1
CDR3nt: TGCAGTGCACAAGATGCTCCGGGGACCATGAACACTGAAGCTTTCTTT
CDR3aa: CSAQDAPGTMNTEAFF

j_gene: TRBJ2-7
abundance: many
d_gene: TRBD1
v_gene: TRBV7-2
CDR3nt: TGTGCCAGCAGCGACAGGGGCCTGAGCTCCTACGAGCAGTACTTC
CDR3aa: CASSDRGLSSYEQYF

j_gene: TRBJ2-7
abundance: many
d_gene: NA
v_gene: TRBV5-1
CDR3nt: TGCGCCAGCAGCTTGGGAGGGGATGGCTCCTACGAGCAGTACTTC
CDR3aa: CASSLGGDGSYEQYF

j_gene: TRBJ2-2
abundance: many
d_gene: TRBD2
v_gene: TRBV28
CDR3nt: TGTGCCAGCAGTCCTCCCCTAGCGGGCACCGGGGAGCTGTTTTTT
CDR3aa: CASSPPLAGTGELFF

j_gene: TRBJ2-5
abundance: many
d_gene: NA
v_gene: TRBV12-3/TRBV12-4
CDR3nt: TGTGCCAGCAGTCCCTACACTAGTGAAGAGACCCAGTACTTC
CDR3aa: CASSPYTSEETQYF

j_gene: TRBJ2-4
abundance: many
d_gene: NA
v_gene: TRBV30
CDR3nt: TGTGCCTGGAAGGGGGAAGCCAAAAACATTCAGTACTTC
CDR3aa: CAWKGEAKNIQYF

j_gene: TRBJ2-7
abundance: NA
d_gene: NA
v_gene: TRBV30
CDR3nt: TGTGCCCATAGTGCAGGGTTAGGAAACTACGAGCAGTACTTC
CDR3aa: CAHSAGLGNYEQYF

j_gene: TRBJ2-7
abundance: many
d_gene: TRBD2
v_gene: TRBV20-1
CDR3nt: TGCAGTGCTACGACTAGCGGGTCATCAAAAGGCGAGCAGTACTTC
CDR3aa: CSATTSGSSKGEQYF

j_gene: TRBJ2-4
abundance: many
d_gene: NA
v_gene: TRBV6-1
CDR3nt: TGTGCCACTAGTGGGGGCAGGAAAAACATTCAGTACTTC
CDR3aa: CATSGGRKNIQYF

j_gene: TRBJ2-2
abundance: NA
d_gene: NA
v_gene: TRBV19
CDR3nt: TGTGCCAGTAGATGGGCCCGCAATATTCGAGACACCGGGGAGCTGTTTTTT
CDR3aa: CASRWARNIRDTGELFF